This TCR beta chain was identified in a study of T cell responses to AZD1222 COVID-19 vaccine (dated by TCRdb to the early 2020s). For the study in its entirety: AZD1222 recipients with second doses at about 4 weeks or about 12 weeks were pooled, because spike-specific TCR depth and breadth did not differ between schedules. A total of 233 trial participants underwent TCR sequencing, of whom 200 to 220 had received two doses of AZD1222 and around 25 had received two doses of the MenACWY control vaccine. Trial participants were enrolled into age subgroups of 18-55, 56-69 and 70-plus years, which contained approximately 150, 28 and 58 TCR-sequenced participants, respectively. General study outcomes and caveats: Reportedly, close to half of the unique spike-specific TCRs recognized epitopes lying outside the regions that are mutated in the B.1.351 and B.1.1.7 variants. Participants were mostly white British, with more females than males. The authors suggested clonal diversity may have been underestimated. After two AZD1222 doses, both the breadth and the depth of spike-specific TCRs were significantly higher than at day 0 and than in MenACWY recipients. Conclusions about previously exposed vaccinees are limited, since just five or six AZD1222 recipients were seropositive for SARS-CoV-2 at baseline. The 56-69-year group was small, and its depth increase did not reach significance, likely because of low power. CD4 TCRs associated with the vaccine covered the entire spike protein, and the dominant responses were in regions 160-218 and 743-854. Because no day 14 peak-response samples were available, the repertoires could be characterized only after the peak T cell response.

The CDR3 regions of human TCRbeta chains were subjected to immunosequencing. The published analysis was carried out like this. TCRs in the repertoires were compared against a reference library of SARS-CoV-2-specific TCRs that had been generated with the MIRA antigen-specificity platform. Breadth was defined as the fraction of unique TCRs that were SARS-CoV-2-associated, and depth was defined as the fraction of total T cells that were SARS-CoV-2-associated. Using the MIRA data, every spike-specific TCR was mapped to the spike region that the TCR reacted to and assigned to either a CD4 or a CD8 class. Log10-transformed breadth and depth values were compared by one-way ANOVA with Sidak's multiple comparisons tests. TCRdb carries this immuneACCESS record with in-frame sequences only. Its versions omit some clonotypes, under half of them owing to an unresolved V gene in the studies checked, with the rest unexplained. That table is the source of V, J and clone size, and D and trimming were worked out from the DNA. The sample table shows under 150,000 clones, and roughly 90% are seen once. The leading ten clones occupy 2.8% of the sample.

Note on this clone: What antigen it recognizes has not been identified. No quality values exist for individual bases; no much larger clone is one base distant.

The time point label, read with the paper, signifies: baseline before first vaccination. The vaccinee samples were drawn from two UK trials, COV001 and COV002, one of which was a single-blind randomized controlled phase 2/3 trial testing AZD1222 (ChAdOx1 nCoV-19) in healthy adults. Trial participant PBMC samples were collected at day 0 and day 28 after the second dose for TCRbeta chain sequencing. The TCR sequence derives from an adult in good health. The starting material was peripheral blood, obtained on day 0 of AZD1222 vaccination.

The CDR3 loop reads CSVRTGGGTEAFF. The bases read TGCAGCGTTAGGACAGGGGGAGGGACTGAAGCTTTCTTT. The rearrangement combines TRBV29-1 with TRBJ1-1, and 10 junctional nucleotides match TRBD1. Taken from the germline V gene, the CDR1 and CDR2 loops are SQVTM and ANQGSEA. After removal of 5 bases from V and 5 bases from J, the junction retains 5 bases not matched to a gene. The CDR3 numbers 13 residues from cysteine through phenylalanine. Only the CDR3 region is kept as DNA, spanning 39 bases read in frame from base 1.